Listed here are 27 T cell receptor beta chains from one sample, sequenced in a study of Tregs in tolerant kidney transplant recipients (dated by TCRdb to about 2019). The time point label of this sample denotes: blood sample drawn before combined kidney and bone marrow transplant. Library prep was done by the immunoSEQ multiplex PCR assay. TCRdb holds this immuneACCESS table with in-frame rearrangements only. Some clones are missing; in checked studies, unresolved V genes explain under half, and the rest has no known cause. In all, the sample holds around 78,000 clones, and 75% to 95% of those were seen once. The top ten clones comprise 0.34% of the sample. Sample: Tregs from blood, taken before the transplant. The source of these receptors is a human donor who received a combined kidney and bone marrow transplant.

This clone was recorded only once. The gene calls are TRBV6-5 and TRBJ1-5; weak D call: TRBD1 (5 bases). Germline V gene data show CDR1 as MNHEY and CDR2 as SVGAGI. V was pared by 7 bases and J by 1 base, with 11 bases between. The CDR3 runs to 14 residues. The CDR3 protein is CASKQGGSNQPQHF. CDR3 bases: TGTGCCAGCAAGCAGGGAGGGAGCAATCAGCCCCAGCATTTT.

The chain couples TRBV7-5 to TRBJ2-1; the D call in the table, TRBD2, was not verified against the DNA. TRBV7-5 is a listed pseudogene. CDR3 length: 17 residues. CDR3 region: CARSFRQSSGRYNEQFF. The CDR3 nucleotides read TGTGCCAGAAGCTTTCGACAGAGTAGCGGACGCTACAATGAGCAGTTCTTC.

V is TRBV30 and J is TRBJ1-1; tentatively, D is TRBD1 (5 bases). Per the germline V gene, CDR1 is GTSNPN and CDR2 is SVGIG (reference sequence). This CDR3 contains 13 residues. Trimming shortened V by 2 bases and J by 5 bases, and 12 bases separated the two germline ends. The CDR3 loop reads CAWSHLEGTEAFF. In DNA, the CDR3 is TGTGCCTGGAGTCATCTGGAGGGGACTGAAGCTTTCTTT. The full variable domain, completed using reference TRBV30 and TRBJ1-1, is SQTIHQWPATLVQPVGSPLSLECTVEGTSNPNLYWYRQAAGRGLQLLFYSVGIGQISSEVPQNLSASRPQDRQFILSSKKLLLSDSGFYLCAWSHLEGTEAFFGQGTRLTVV.

The chain links TRBV7-7 to TRBJ2-5; TRBD1 might be the D (5 bases). V was cut by 4 bases and J by 2 bases, with 11 bases left in between. This CDR3 spans 14 amino acids. CDR1 and CDR2 (germline): SSHAT, FNYEAQ (reference sequence). The CDR3 protein is CASSSYQGQETQYF. In DNA form, the CDR3 reads TGTGCCAGCAGCTCTTACCAGGGTCAAGAGACCCAGTACTTC.

The rearrangement uses TRBV19 and TRBJ2-7, with D possibly matching TRBD1 (6 bases). This CDR3 has 16 amino acids. The V and J ends lost 6 bases and 2 bases respectively, with 20 bases between them. In germline, CDR1 is LNHDA, CDR2 SQIVND (reference sequence). The CDR3 nucleotides are TGTGCCAGTAGGAGGGCAGGGGACGCCGGGGCCTACGAGCAGTACTTC. It translates to CASRRAGDAGAYEQYF.

The chain couples TRBV11-2 to TRBJ1-2, with D tentatively TRBD1 (5 bases). The V gene lost 5 bases and the J gene lost 0 bases, with 13 bases spanning the gap. Germline lookup yields CDR1 SGHAT and CDR2 FQNNGV. This CDR3 contains 15 residues. CDR3 DNA sequence: TGTGCCAGCAGCCCCCCGGGGGGACCTAACTATGGCTACACCTTC. As protein: CASSPPGGPNYGYTF.

The sample holds a few counts of this clone. This sequence joins TRBV2 and TRBJ2-2; D unresolved. V gave up 1 base and J gave up 6 bases, with 9 bases separating them. Looked up from germline, CDR1 is SNHLY and CDR2 is FYNNEI. The CDR3 contains 14 residues. The CDR3 DNA follows: TGTGCCAGCAGTGAAGGTAGCAGTGCCGGGGAGCTGTTTTTT. Translated: CASSEGSSAGELFF.

The CDR3 nucleotides are TGCGCCAGCAGCCCCGGACAGGCCTATGGCTACACCTTC. It codes for CASSPGQAYGYTF. The chain couples TRBV5-1 to TRBJ1-2; 7 nucleotides agree with TRBD1. V shed 4 bases and J 4 bases; nucleotides not matched to a gene: 4. The CDR3 is made up of 13 amino acids. Per germline, CDR1 SGHRS and CDR2 YFSETQ. The full variable domain, in which reference TRBV5-1 and TRBJ1-2 provide the parts outside the CDR3, is KAGVTQTPRYLIKTRGQQVTLSCSPISGHRSVSWYQQTPGQGLQFLFEYFSETQRNKGNFPGRFSGRQFSNSRSEMNVSTLELGDSALYLCASSPGQAYGYTFGSGTRLTVV.

The chain employs TRBV7-2 and TRBJ1-1; no clear D gene. The CDR3 contains 13 residues. Trimming pared 1 base from V and 4 bases from J, leaving 7 bases between. Germline V gene lookup returns CDR1 SGHTA and CDR2 FQGNSA. The CDR3 protein is CASSLVESTEAFF. In DNA, the CDR3 is TGTGCCAGCAGCTTAGTTGAGAGCACTGAAGCTTTCTTT.

The genes are TRBV5-4 and TRBJ2-1, with 8 bases fitting TRBD2. The V segment lost 1 base and the J segment 7 bases; nucleotides outside the gene matches: 7. Germline CDR1 and CDR2: SGHNT and YYREEE (reference sequence). This CDR3 is built from 15 residues. CDR3 in amino acids: CASSLKSGGPNEQFF. As DNA, the CDR3 is TGTGCCAGCAGCTTGAAATCGGGAGGGCCGAATGAGCAGTTCTTC.

There are a few counts of this clone. The V call is TRBV11-1, the J call TRBJ2-5; D is ambiguous. Germline-derived CDR1 and CDR2 are SGHAT and FQDESV (reference sequence). V lost 1 base to trimming and J lost 1 base, with 7 bases between them. The CDR3 loop spans 14 amino acids. The CDR3 nucleotides are TGTGCCAGCAGCTTAGGGGCAGGCCAAGAGACCCAGTACTTC. Encoded protein: CASSLGAGQETQYF.

This clone was found once. This chain links TRBV11-2 with TRBJ1-5, with a tentative D call TRBD1 (5 bases). CDR1 SGHAT and CDR2 FQNNGV come from the germline V gene. The ends were cut back, 2 bases at V and 1 base at J, with 9 bases in the middle. The CDR3 sequence is 15 residues long. The DNA of the CDR3 is TGTGCCAGCAGCTTACAGGGTATGAGCAATCAGCCCCAGCATTTT. This sequence encodes CASSLQGMSNQPQHF.

The chain is built from TRBV4-3 and TRBJ1-3; tentatively, D is TRBD1 (5 bases). This CDR3 has 16 residues. Per the germline V gene, CDR1 is LGHNA and CDR2 is YSLEER. V lost 0 bases and J 1 base, leaving 10 bases between the germline ends. CDR3 loop: CASSQDIGGSGNTIYF. CDR3 coding DNA: TGCGCCAGCAGCCAAGATATCGGGGGATCTGGAAACACCATATATTTT.

The chain couples TRBV11-2 to TRBJ2-7, with 14 bases aligning to TRBD2. Looked up from germline, CDR1 is SGHAT and CDR2 is FQNNGV. The CDR3 consists of 14 residues. V dropped 5 bases and J dropped 8; count of bases not matched to a gene: 5. The CDR3 sequence: CASSLGLAGVKQYF. DNA of the CDR3: TGTGCCAGCAGCCTGGGACTAGCGGGAGTAAAGCAGTACTTC.

The genes are TRBV7-2 and TRBJ2-5, with D unclear. The J call may be incorrect, as the DNA end agrees better with TRBJ2-7. The CDR3 totals 13 residues. Germline V gene sequence: CDR1 SGHTA, CDR2 FQGNSA. CDR3 sequence (DNA): TGTGCCAGCAGCTTAGCGAGTGTCTACGAGCAGTACTTC. As protein: CASSLASVYEQYF.

J is TRBJ1-3 and V is TRBV30; D possibly corresponds to TRBD1 (6 bases). CDR1 and CDR2 from the germline V gene are GTSNPN and SVGIG (reference sequence). The germline V and J ends were trimmed by 2 bases and 4 bases, with 9 bases remaining between them. The CDR3 consists of 13 residues. CDR3 in DNA: TGTGCCTGGAGTACAGGGTCCGGAAACACCATATATTTT. Translated: CAWSTGSGNTIYF.

The genes are TRBV11-3 and TRBJ2-1, with 10 bases identical to TRBD2. The V gene's germline CDR1 is SGHNT and CDR2 YENEEA. With 1 base clipped from V and 4 bases from J, the junction kept 4 bases outside the gene matches. This CDR3 region has 16 residues. CDR3 in amino acids: CASSLGAGGPYNEQFF. The CDR3 nucleotides are TGTGCCAGCAGCTTAGGAGCGGGAGGGCCGTACAATGAGCAGTTCTTC.

The chain uses TRBV27 and TRBJ1-1, with 8 bases fitting TRBD1. The CDR3 has 14 residues. CDR1 and CDR2 from the germline V gene are MNHEY and SMNVEV (reference sequence). V dropped 3 bases and J dropped 5; count of bases not matched to a gene: 5. Here the CDR3 reads CASSLDRAITEAFF. The CDR3 DNA is TGTGCCAGCAGTTTGGACAGGGCGATTACTGAAGCTTTCTTT.

Details on this clone: Other DNA sequences within the sample encode an identical CDR3. The chain carries TRBV29-1 and TRBJ1-2; possible D gene TRBD1, 6 bases. The CDR3 runs 13 residues. The germline CDR1 and CDR2 sequences are SQVTM and ANQGSEA. V was clipped by 6 bases and J by 7 bases, with 18 bases between them. CDR3 sequence reads: CSVDRTGGGGYTF. For the CDR3, the DNA is TGCAGCGTGGACAGAACCGGGGGGGGTGGCTACACCTTC.

The chain has TRBV5-8 and TRBJ1-5; D might be TRBD1 (6 bases). Germline V gene data show CDR1 as SGHTS and CDR2 as YDEGEE. The CDR3 extends over 15 amino acids. V was trimmed by 1 base and J by 2 bases, leaving 10 bases between them. The CDR3 reads CASSLRRGGNQPQHF. As DNA, the CDR3 is TGTGCCAGCAGCTTGCGCAGGGGCGGCAATCAGCCCCAGCATTTT. Full variable domain (remainder filled in from reference TRBV5-8 and TRBJ1-5): EAGVTQSPTHLIKTRGQQATLRCSPISGHTSVYWYQQALGLGLQFLLWYDEGEERNRGNFPPRFSGRQFPNYSSELNVNALELEDSALYLCASSLRRGGNQPQHFGDGTRLSIL.

A single count supports this clone. The chain joins TRBV9 to TRBJ2-3, with D hard to call. V shed 0 bases and J shed 0 bases, with 8 bases lying between them. CDR1 is SGDLS, CDR2 YYNGEE, per germline. The CDR3 is 15 amino acids. This CDR3 reads CASSVGGSSTDTQYF. The CDR3 region has the DNA TGTGCCAGCAGCGTAGGTGGATCTAGCACAGATACGCAGTATTTT. The whole variable domain, remainder taken from reference TRBV9 and TRBJ2-3, is DSGVTQTPKHLITATGQRVTLRCSPRSGDLSVYWYQQSLDQGLQFLIQYYNGEERAKGNILERFSAQQFPDLHSELNLSSLELGDSALYFCASSVGGSSTDTQYFGPGTRLTVL.

On this clone: Other DNA sequences in the same sample also yield this CDR3. The chain uses TRBV11-2 and TRBJ2-5, with unresolved D. Germline-derived CDR1 and CDR2 are SGHAT and FQNNGV. The V and J ends lost 3 bases and 4 bases respectively, with 6 bases between them. This CDR3 region has 12 residues. CDR3 region: CASSLLVETQYF. CDR3 nucleotides: TGTGCCAGCAGCTTGCTCGTAGAGACCCAGTACTTC.

The DNA of the CDR3 is TGTGCCAGTAGTTCCCGTGGGGGGGGAGTCAATCAGCCCCAGCATTTT. Translating it yields CASSSRGGGVNQPQHF. The rearrangement links TRBV19 to TRBJ1-5, with D possibly TRBD1 on 5 matching bases. The CDR3 is 16 residues long. Germline V CDR1 and CDR2: LNHDA, SQIVND (reference sequence). The V gene lost 5 bases and the J gene lost 3 bases, with 17 bases spanning the gap. Variable domain in full (rest from reference TRBV19 and TRBJ1-5): DGGITQSPKYLFRKEGQNVTLSCEQNLNHDAMYWYRQDPGQGLRLIYYSQIVNDFQKGDIAEGYSVSREKKESFPLTVTSAQKNPTAFYLCASSSRGGGVNQPQHFGDGTRLSIL.

The chain is built from TRBV9 and TRBJ2-5, with D tentatively TRBD1 or TRBD2 (5 bases each). The V end was cut by 3 bases, the J end by 5 bases, with 14 bases between. The CDR3 runs 14 residues. Germline assignment: CDR1 SGDLS and CDR2 YYNGEE. CDR3 sequence reads: CASSGRTTRETQYF. The DNA for the CDR3 is TGTGCCAGCAGCGGGAGGACAACTCGGGAGACCCAGTACTTC.

This clone appeared a single time. This rearrangement joins TRBV6-1 to TRBJ1-3; D remains ambiguous. V was trimmed by 6 bases and J by 1 base, leaving 13 bases between them. This CDR3 comprises 15 residues. Per germline, CDR1 MNHNS and CDR2 SASEGT. In nucleotides, the CDR3 is TGTGCCAGCAGCAGCCCGACGGGGTCTGGAAACACCATATATTTT. It encodes CASSSPTGSGNTIYF.

The CDR3 nucleotides are TGTGCCATCGGACAGTCCTATGGCTACACCTTC. Translated, it gives CAIGQSYGYTF. The rearrangement links TRBV6-5 to TRBJ1-2; weak D call: TRBD1 (6 bases). Germline V gene data show CDR1 as MNHEY and CDR2 as SVGAGI. The V end was cut by 10 bases, the J end by 4 bases, with 10 bases between. The CDR3 sequence is 11 residues long.

The CDR3 nucleotides read TGTGCCTGTTGGCAGGGTGGTCGGAACACTGAAGCTTTCTTT. Protein: CACWQGGRNTEAFF. The chain uses TRBV30 and TRBJ1-1, with D maybe TRBD1 (5 bases). CDR1 is GTSNPN and CDR2 is SVGIG in the germline V gene (reference sequence). Deletions cut 6 bases from V and 1 base from J, with 15 bases between. The CDR3 covers 14 residues.